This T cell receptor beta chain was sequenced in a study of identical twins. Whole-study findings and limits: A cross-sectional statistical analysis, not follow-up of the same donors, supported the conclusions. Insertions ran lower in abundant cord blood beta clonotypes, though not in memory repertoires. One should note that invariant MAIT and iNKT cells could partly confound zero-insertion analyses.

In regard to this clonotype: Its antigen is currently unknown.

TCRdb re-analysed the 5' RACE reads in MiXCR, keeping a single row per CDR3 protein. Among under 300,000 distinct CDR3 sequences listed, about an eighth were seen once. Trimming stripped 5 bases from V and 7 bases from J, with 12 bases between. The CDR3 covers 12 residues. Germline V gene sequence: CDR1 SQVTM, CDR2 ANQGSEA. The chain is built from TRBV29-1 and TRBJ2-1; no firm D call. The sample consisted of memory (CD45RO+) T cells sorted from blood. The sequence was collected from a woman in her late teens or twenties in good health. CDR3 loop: CSVLGLGNEQFF. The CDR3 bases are TGCAGCGTTCTGGGGTTGGGGAATGAGCAGTTCTTC.